This is a list of T cell receptor beta chains from one sample in a study of blood T cells in healthy people across ages. Using its own MiXCR run on the 5' RACE reads, TCRdb lists one record per CDR3 protein. Found here are fewer than 2 million distinct CDR3 sequences, about 39% of them singletons; the top ten hold about 21%. The sample consisted of blood. Receptors were obtained from a human donor in good health. Each CDR3 is given with its conserved first and last residue. D genes are given only for firm matches. Some rows mark clone size as missing; the rest say once, few, many or name a class of expanded clone.

CASSPGEYSNQPQHF	TGTGCCAGCAGCCCAGGGGAGTATAGCAATCAGCCCCAGCATTTT	-	few	TRBV7-9	TRBJ1-5
CSVEDRPGGTQYF	TGCAGCGTTGAAGATAGGCCTGGCGGGACCCAGTACTTC	-	-	TRBV29-1	TRBJ2-5
CSARTGLGSSYEQYF	TGCAGTGCAAGGACCGGTCTAGGGAGCTCCTACGAGCAGTACTTC	-	-	TRBV20-1	TRBJ2-7
CATCRGLNQPQHF	TGTGCTACGTGTAGGGGCTTAAATCAGCCCCAGCATTTT	-	-	TRBV6-1	TRBJ1-5
CSVRGRTGVYEQYF	TGCAGCGTTCGCGGCCGGACAGGGGTTTACGAGCAGTACTTC	TRBD1	-	TRBV29-1	TRBJ2-7
CASSTLGSGANVLTF	TGTGCCAGCAGTACCCTCGGCTCTGGGGCCAACGTCCTGACTTTC	-	many	TRBV12-3/TRBV12-4	TRBJ2-6
CASSSLGGEVNEQFF	TGCGCCAGCAGCTCGCTCGGGGGCGAGGTTAATGAGCAGTTCTTC	-	-	TRBV5-1	TRBJ2-1
CASSLKVGYTQYF	TGTGCCAGCAGCTTAAAAGTAGGATATACGCAGTATTTT	-	-	TRBV7-3	TRBJ2-3
CASSASTGFPWNEQFF	TGTGCCAGCAGCGCCTCTACAGGGTTCCCCTGGAATGAGCAGTTCTTC	-	-	TRBV9	TRBJ2-1
CASSQDPSPGGNEQFF	TGCGCCAGCAGCCAAGATCCGTCCCCAGGGGGCAATGAGCAGTTCTTC	TRBD1	few	TRBV4-1	TRBJ2-1
CASSLGLGTDGETQYF	TGTGCCAGCAGCCTTGGGTTGGGAACTGATGGAGAGACCCAGTACTTC	-	once	TRBV11-3	TRBJ2-5
CASSFRGSWTNEQFF	TGTGCCAGCAGTTTTCGGGGAAGCTGGACCAATGAGCAGTTCTTC	-	few	TRBV12-3/TRBV12-4	TRBJ2-1
CASSSGRYNTQYF	TGTGCCAGCAGTTCCGGCCGTTACAATACGCAGTATTTT	-	-	TRBV12-3/TRBV12-4	TRBJ2-3
CSARRTGGQPQHF	TGCAGTGCTAGACGCACAGGGGGCCAGCCCCAGCATTTT	TRBD1	few	TRBV20-1	TRBJ1-5